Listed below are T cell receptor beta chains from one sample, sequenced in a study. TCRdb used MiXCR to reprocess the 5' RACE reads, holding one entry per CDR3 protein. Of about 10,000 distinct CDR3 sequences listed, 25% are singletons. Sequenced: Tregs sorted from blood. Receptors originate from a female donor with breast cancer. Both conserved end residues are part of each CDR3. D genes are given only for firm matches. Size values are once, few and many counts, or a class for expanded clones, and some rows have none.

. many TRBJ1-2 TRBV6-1 TGTGCCAGCAGTGAACCCCAAACGACAGGTTTCTCCTATGGCTACACCTTC CASSEPQTTGFSYGYTF
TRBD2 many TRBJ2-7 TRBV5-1 TGCGCCAGCAGCGTGACTAGCGGGGGCACCTACGAGCAGTACTTC CASSVTSGGTYEQYF
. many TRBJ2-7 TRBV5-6 TGTGCCAGCAGCTCCGGGCTCCCTCACGAGCAGTACTTC CASSSGLPHEQYF
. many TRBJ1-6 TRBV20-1 TGCAGTGCCGTATCGGATGTAATTGGGGCGTTGAAGGATTCACCCCTCCACTTT CSAVSDVIGALKDSPLHF
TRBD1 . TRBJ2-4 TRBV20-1 TGCAGTGCTAGGCGGACAGGAGATTCCAAAAACATTCAGTACTTC CSARRTGDSKNIQYF
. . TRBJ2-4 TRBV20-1 TGCAGTGCTAGAGATTTGATGGCTCCAAGGGACATCCAGTACTTC CSARDLMAPRDIQYF
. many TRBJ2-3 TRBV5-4 TGTGCCAGCAGCTTCCGTGGTGGCACAGATACGCAGTATTTT CASSFRGGTDTQYF
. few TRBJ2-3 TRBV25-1 TGTGCCAGCAGTGAGTGGCAGTTCACAGATACGCAGTATTTT CASSEWQFTDTQYF
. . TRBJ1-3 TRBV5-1 TGCGCCAGCAGCATAAACAGGGACTCTGGAAACACCATATATTTT CASSINRDSGNTIYF
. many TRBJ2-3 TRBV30 TGTGCCTGTTCGGGGTATAGCACAGATACGCAGTATTTT CACSGYSTDTQYF
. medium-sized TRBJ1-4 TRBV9 TGTGCCAGCAGCGAGGGAGAGGCAACTAATGAAAAACTGTTTTTT CASSEGEATNEKLFF
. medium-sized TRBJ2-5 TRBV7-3 TGTGCCAGCAGCTTCACGGGGGCATGGGGAGAGACCCAGTACTTC CASSFTGAWGETQYF
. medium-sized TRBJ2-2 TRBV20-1 TGCACCCTAAAAGCGGATGCGAACACCGGGGAGCTGTTTTTT CTLKADANTGELFF
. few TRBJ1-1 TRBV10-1 TGCGCCAGCAGCAGCATGAACACTGAAGCTTTCTTT CASSSMNTEAFF
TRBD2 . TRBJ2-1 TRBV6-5 TGTGCCAGCAGCCCACTGACTAGCTGGAAGAATGAGCAGTTCTTC CASSPLTSWKNEQFF
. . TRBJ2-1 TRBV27 TGTGTCAGCAAGGTTGGGGGCTCCTATAATGAGCAGTTCTTC CVSKVGGSYNEQFF
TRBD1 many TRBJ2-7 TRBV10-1 TGCGCCAGCAGTGCCGGGACAGGGAACCACGAGCAGTACTTC CASSAGTGNHEQYF
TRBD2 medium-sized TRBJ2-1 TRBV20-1 TGCAGTGCTAGAGGGCTAGCGGGAGCTCTCTGGGACAATGAGCAGTTCTTC CSARGLAGALWDNEQFF
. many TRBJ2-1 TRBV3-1 TGTGCCAGCAGCCCAAGAGGGGTCAGGGGAGTGGGTGAGCAGTTCTTC CASSPRGVRGVGEQFF
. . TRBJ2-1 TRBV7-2 TGTGCCAGCAGCTTAGTTCCTTGGAGGAGTGAGCAGTTCTTC CASSLVPWRSEQFF
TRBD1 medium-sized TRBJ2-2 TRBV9 TGTGCCAGCAGAGCCGGGACAGCGAACACCGGGGAGCTGTTTTTT CASRAGTANTGELFF
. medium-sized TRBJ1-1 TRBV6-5 TGTGCCAGCAGTTACCGGAGAGAAGCTTTCTTT CASSYRREAFF
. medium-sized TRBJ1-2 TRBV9 TGTGCCAGCAGCGTAGGGGGGGGCGGCCGCTCCTATGGCTACACCTTC CASSVGGGGRSYGYTF
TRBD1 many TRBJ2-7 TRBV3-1 TGTGCCAGCAGCCAACTCGAGGGGGCCTCCTACGAGCAGTACTTC CASSQLEGASYEQYF
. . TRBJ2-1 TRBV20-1 TGCAGTGCTAGAGATGTGGCTAGAGGCATCTACAATGAGCAGTTCTTC CSARDVARGIYNEQFF
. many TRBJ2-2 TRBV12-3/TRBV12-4 TGTGCCAGCAGTTTATGGAACACCGGGGAGCTGTTTTTT CASSLWNTGELFF
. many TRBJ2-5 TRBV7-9 TGTGCCAGCAGCTTAGGCCGACCTATTTTAGGGAACCAAGAGACCCAGTACTTC CASSLGRPILGNQETQYF
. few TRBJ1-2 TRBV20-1 TGCAGTGCCTCTGGACCCAGCGATGGCTACACCTTC CSASGPSDGYTF
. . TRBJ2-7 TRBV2 TGTGCCAGCAGTGAAAGGCAGGTGGTTGAGCAGTACTTC CASSERQVVEQYF
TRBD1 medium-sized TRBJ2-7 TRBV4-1 TGCGCCAGCAGCCAGCCCCTACAGGGGGGTAGCTACGAGCAGTACTTC CASSQPLQGGSYEQYF
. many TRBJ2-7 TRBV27 TGTGCCAGCAGCCCCACAGGGCTCACCTACGAGCAGTACTTC CASSPTGLTYEQYF
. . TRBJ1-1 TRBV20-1 TGCAGTGCCGCACGCTCCACAGAGAACACTGAAGCTTTCTTT CSAARSTENTEAFF
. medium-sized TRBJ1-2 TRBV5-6 TGTGCCAGCAGCTTGATTGAAGACAACTATGGCTACACCTTC CASSLIEDNYGYTF
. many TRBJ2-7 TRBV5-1 TGCGCCAGCAGCGCAGGGACATCCTACGAGCAGTACTTC CASSAGTSYEQYF
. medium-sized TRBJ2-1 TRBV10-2 TGCGCCAGCCTCCATTACCGGACAAGCTACAATGAGCAGTTCTTC CASLHYRTSYNEQFF
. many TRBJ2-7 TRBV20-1 TGCAGTGCTATCAGGGAACCCCCCTACGAGCAGTACTTC CSAIREPPYEQYF
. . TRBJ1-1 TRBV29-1 TGCAGCGTTGTGGTCAGGCTGAACACTGAAGCTTTCTTT CSVVVRLNTEAFF
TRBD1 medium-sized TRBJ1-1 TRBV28 TGTGCCAGCACCTTAAACAGGGGGATCGTCATGAACACTGAAGCTTTCTTT CASTLNRGIVMNTEAFF
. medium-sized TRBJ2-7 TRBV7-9 TGTGCCAGCAGCCACCCGGAGGGGGACCACCGCTACGAGCAGTACTTC CASSHPEGDHRYEQYF
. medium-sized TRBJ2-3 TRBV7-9 TGTGCCAGCAGATCTGGTGGCGGGACCAGAACAGATACGCAGTATTTT CASRSGGGTRTDTQYF
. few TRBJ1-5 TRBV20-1 TGCAGTGCTAGAGGTGGCACAGGCAATAGCAATCAGCCCCAGCATTTT CSARGGTGNSNQPQHF
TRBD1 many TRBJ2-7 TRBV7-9 TGTGCCAGCAGCTTAGGGGGACAGGGACTTTACGAGCAGTACTTC CASSLGGQGLYEQYF
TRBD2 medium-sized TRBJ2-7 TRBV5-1 TGCGCCAGCAGCTTGGCCGGGGGGAGCTCCTACGAGCAGTACTTC CASSLAGGSSYEQYF
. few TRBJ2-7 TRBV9 TGTGCCAGCAGCGTAGGGTATAACTACGAGCAGTACTTC CASSVGYNYEQYF
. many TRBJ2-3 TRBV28 TGTGCCAGCAGTTTGGTGTCTAGCAGTTTTGATACGCAGTATTTT CASSLVSSSFDTQYF
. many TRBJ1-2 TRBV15 TGTGCCACCAGCAGAGATGAGGGTAGAATCTATGGCTACACCTTC CATSRDEGRIYGYTF
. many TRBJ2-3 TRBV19 TGTGCCAGTAGCATGCGACAGGGAGGAGATACGCAGTATTTT CASSMRQGGDTQYF
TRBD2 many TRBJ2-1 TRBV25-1 TGTGCCAGCAGTGAATGGGTAGTAGCTAGCGGGATAAATGAGCAGTTCTTC CASSEWVVASGINEQFF
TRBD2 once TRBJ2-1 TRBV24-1 TGTGCCACCAGTGATTTTATAGCGGGGTTGAATGAGCAGTTCTTC CATSDFIAGLNEQFF
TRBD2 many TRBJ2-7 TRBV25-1 TGTGCCAGCAGCAAGTCTGCGGGAGACGTTGACGAGCAGTACTTC CASSKSAGDVDEQYF
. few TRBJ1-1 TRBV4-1 TGCGCCAGCGGCCAAGAAGGAGCCCGGGTGAACACTGAAGCTTTCTTT CASGQEGARVNTEAFF
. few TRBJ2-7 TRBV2 TGTGCCTGCTCACAGTTCCGTCCCTACGAGCAGTACTTC CACSQFRPYEQYF
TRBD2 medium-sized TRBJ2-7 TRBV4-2 TGTGCCAGCAGCCAACTAGCGGGAGCGTACGAGCAGTACTTC CASSQLAGAYEQYF
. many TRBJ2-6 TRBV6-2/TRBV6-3 TGTGCCAGCAGTTACCAGGGACCCTCTGGGGCCAACGTCCTGACTTTC CASSYQGPSGANVLTF
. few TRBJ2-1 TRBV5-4 TGTGCCAGCAGCTTGGGGCCAGAGCAGTTCTTC CASSLGPEQFF